These 8 T cell receptor beta chains were all obtained from the same sample, sequenced in a study of regulatory T cells in long-lasting Graves disease. Libraries of TCR beta came from iRepertoire HTBI primers plus Arm-PCR of CDR3 regions. TCRdb re-called the multiplex PCR reads through MiXCR, storing one row per CDR3 protein. The sample yields around 450,000 distinct CDR3 sequences, 15% seen once. Documented time point: newly diagnosed GD, antithyroid drugs for less than 3 months. The TCR library was made from RNA that had been extracted from PBMCs in TRIzol. A further study also used this sample, focusing on T cells in Graves' hyperthyroidism and ophthalmopathy.

The sample here was peripheral blood mononuclear cells (PBMCs), taken at new diagnosis, from a patient treated with antithyroid drugs. Receptors originate from a woman in her 30s with Graves disease.

The rearrangement links TRBV19 to TRBJ1-5, with no clear D. Trimming removed 6 bases from V and 5 bases from J, with 14 bases in between. The V gene's germline CDR1 is LNHDA and CDR2 SQIVND (reference sequence). The CDR3 is made up of 14 amino acids. In DNA, the CDR3 is TGTGCCAGTAGCAACTCGATCGGGTATCAGCCCCAGCATTTT. It codes for CASSNSIGYQPQHF.

This clonotype was observed many times. Mismatch with germline at one junction end may stem from a read error. The chain recombines TRBV28 with TRBJ2-1, with 10 positions matching TRBD1. Germline V CDR1 and CDR2: MDHEN, SYDVKM. This CDR3 spans 17 amino acids. The CDR3 spells CASSLPSGTGDYNEQFF. The CDR3 coding sequence is TGCGCCAGCAGTTTACCCTCCGGGACAGGGGACTACAATGAGCAGTTCTTC.

This clonotype was counted ten times or more. The gene calls are TRBV28 and TRBJ2-3; 9 bases align to TRBD2. This CDR3 has 17 residues. In germline, CDR1 is MDHEN, CDR2 SYDVKM. With 3 bases clipped from V and 0 bases from J, the junction kept 7 bases outside the gene matches. CDR3 sequence reads: CASSFKAGGLSTDTQYF. Here the CDR3 DNA reads TGTGCCAGCAGTTTTAAAGCGGGGGGACTTAGCACAGATACGCAGTATTTT. Supplemented by reference TRBV28 and TRBJ2-3, the full variable domain reads DVKVTQSSRYLVKRTGEKVFLECVQDMDHENMFWYRQDPGLGLRLIYFSYDVKMKEKGDIPEGYSVSREKKERFSLILESASTNQTSMYLCASSFKAGGLSTDTQYFGPGTRLTVL.

This clonotype was counted between two and nine times. This sequence joins TRBV6-1 and TRBJ2-4; 8 nucleotides line up with TRBD2. Gene TRBJ2-5 matches the end of the DNA better, so the J call may be wrong. From germline, CDR1 is MNHNS and CDR2 SASEGT. CDR3 length: 14 amino acids. CDR3 protein: CASAGGGSAETQYF. The CDR3 nucleotides read TGTGCCAGCGCGGGGGGCGGGTCTGCGGAGACCCAGTACTTC.

This clonotype was counted between two and nine times. The chain links TRBV5-4 to TRBJ1-3; 9 nucleotides match TRBD1. Trimming at V came to 4 bases and at J to 1 base, leaving 6 bases not matched to a gene. The germline gives CDR1 SGHNT, CDR2 YYREEE (reference sequence). The CDR3 sequence is 16 residues long. CDR3 in amino acids: CASSGGQGRSGNTIYF. The CDR3 DNA sequence: TGTGCCAGCAGCGGGGGACAGGGCAGATCTGGAAACACCATATATTTT. The complete variable domain, with remaining parts taken from reference TRBV5-4 and TRBJ1-3, reads ETGVTQSPTHLIKTRGQQVTLRCSSQSGHNTVSWYQQALGQGPQFIFQYYREEENGRGNFPPRFSGLQFPNYSSELNVNALELDDSALYLCASSGGQGRSGNTIYFGEGSWLTVV.

This clonotype was counted ten times or more. V usage is TRBV11-2 and J usage is TRBJ2-7; D remains ambiguous. Germline V gene lookup returns CDR1 SGHAT and CDR2 FQNNGV. V lost 7 bases, J lost 8 bases, and 12 bases lay in between. This CDR3 is 11 amino acids long. The CDR3 region is CASTEGYQQYF. The CDR3, as DNA: TGTGCCAGCACCGAAGGGTATCAGCAGTACTTC.

This clonotype was observed many times. V usage is TRBV12-3 or TRBV12-4 and J usage is TRBJ2-1; D assignment may be TRBD1 or TRBD2 (5 bases each). V was clipped by 6 bases and J by 5 bases, with 11 bases between them. The CDR3 covers 13 residues. Written as DNA, the CDR3 is TGTGCCAGCAGCTTGGGGCGGGACAATGAGCAGTTCTTC. This gives the protein CASSLGRDNEQFF.

There are many counts of this clonotype. The genes are TRBV29-1 and TRBJ2-7; 10 bases align to TRBD1. J lost 6 bases, V lost 3 bases, and 5 bases had no gene match. The germline V gene has CDR1 SQVTM and CDR2 ANQGSEA. The CDR3 loop spans 13 amino acids. The CDR3 protein is CSVDLGTGAEQYF. The CDR3 DNA reads TGCAGCGTTGATCTCGGGACAGGGGCCGAGCAGTACTTC.